This T cell receptor beta chain was recovered during a study of T cell responses to AZD1222 COVID-19 vaccine. Study-wide points: Seropositive status at baseline applied to only 5 to 7 AZD1222 recipients.

Repertoires were generated with immunoSEQ multiplex PCR, while TCRdb's copy carries only in-frame clones and drops some. Among about 200,000 clones listed, about 93% were seen once. Comments on this clone: Antigen: not known.

The CDR3 is 16 residues long. Trimming shortened V by 7 bases and J by 4 bases, and 22 bases separated the two germline ends. Germline values: CDR1 SEHNR, CDR2 FQNEAQ (reference sequence). The genes are TRBV7-9 and TRBJ1-1; D is possibly TRBD1 (6 bases). This sequence originates from an adult who received the AZD1222 COVID-19 vaccine. The specimen comprised peripheral blood, sampled 28 days after the second AZD1222 dose. The CDR3 loop reads CASTPSFGDRRTEAFF. DNA of the CDR3: TGTGCCAGCACCCCTTCTTTTGGCGACAGGCGCACTGAAGCTTTCTTT.